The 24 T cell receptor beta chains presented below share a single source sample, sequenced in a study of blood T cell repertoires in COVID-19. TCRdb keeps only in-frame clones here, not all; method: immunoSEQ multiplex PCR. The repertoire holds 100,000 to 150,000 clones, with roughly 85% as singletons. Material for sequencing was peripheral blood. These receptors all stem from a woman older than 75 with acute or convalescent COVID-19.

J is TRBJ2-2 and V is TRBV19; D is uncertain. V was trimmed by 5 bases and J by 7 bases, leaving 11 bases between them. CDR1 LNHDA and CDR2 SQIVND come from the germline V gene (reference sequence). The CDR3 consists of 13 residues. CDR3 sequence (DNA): TGTGCCAGTAGTCACCTAAGTATCGGGGAGCTGTTTTTT. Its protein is CASSHLSIGELFF.

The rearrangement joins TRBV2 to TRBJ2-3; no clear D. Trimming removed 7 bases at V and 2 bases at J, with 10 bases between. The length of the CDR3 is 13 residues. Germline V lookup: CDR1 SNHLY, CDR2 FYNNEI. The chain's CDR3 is CASNRAPTDTQYF. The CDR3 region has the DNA TGTGCCAGCAACAGAGCCCCCACAGATACGCAGTATTTT.

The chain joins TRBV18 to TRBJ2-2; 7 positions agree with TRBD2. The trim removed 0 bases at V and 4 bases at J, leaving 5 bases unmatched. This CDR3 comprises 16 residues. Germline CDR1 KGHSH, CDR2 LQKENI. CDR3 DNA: TGTGCCAGCTCACCACCGATCGGGAGGAGCACCGGGGAGCTGTTTTTT. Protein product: CASSPPIGRSTGELFF.

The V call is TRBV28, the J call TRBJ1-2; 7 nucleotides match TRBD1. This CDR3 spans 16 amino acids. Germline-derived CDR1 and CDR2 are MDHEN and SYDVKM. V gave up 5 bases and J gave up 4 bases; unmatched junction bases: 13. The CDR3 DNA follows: TGTGCCAGCAGTCCCAGTAAGGGGGCTTTCAGCTATGGCTACACCTTC. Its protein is CASSPSKGAFSYGYTF.

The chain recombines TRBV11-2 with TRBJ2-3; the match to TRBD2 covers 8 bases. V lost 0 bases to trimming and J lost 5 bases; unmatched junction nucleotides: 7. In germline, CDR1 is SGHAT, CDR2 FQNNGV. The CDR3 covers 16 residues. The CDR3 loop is CASSLEERGPEDTQYF. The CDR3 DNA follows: TGTGCCAGCAGCTTAGAAGAGCGGGGGCCTGAAGATACGCAGTATTTT.

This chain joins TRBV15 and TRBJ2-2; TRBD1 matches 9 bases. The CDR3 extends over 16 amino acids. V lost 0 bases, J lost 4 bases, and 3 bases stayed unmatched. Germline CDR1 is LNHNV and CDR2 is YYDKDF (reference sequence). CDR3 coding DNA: TGTGCCACCAGCAGAGATACAGGGGGCTCCACCGGGGAGCTGTTTTTT. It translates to CATSRDTGGSTGELFF.

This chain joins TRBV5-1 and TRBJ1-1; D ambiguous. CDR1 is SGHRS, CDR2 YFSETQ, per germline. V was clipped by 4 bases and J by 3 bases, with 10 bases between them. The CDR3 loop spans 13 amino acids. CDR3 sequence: CASSSQFYTEAFF. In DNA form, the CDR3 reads TGCGCCAGCAGCAGTCAGTTTTACACTGAAGCTTTCTTT.

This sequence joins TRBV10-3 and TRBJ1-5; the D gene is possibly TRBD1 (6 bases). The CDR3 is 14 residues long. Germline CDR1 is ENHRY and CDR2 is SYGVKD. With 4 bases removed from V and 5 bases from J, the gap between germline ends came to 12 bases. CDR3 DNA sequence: TGTGCCATCAGTGCCGTCTCAGGGGATCAGCCCCAGCATTTT. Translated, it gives CAISAVSGDQPQHF.

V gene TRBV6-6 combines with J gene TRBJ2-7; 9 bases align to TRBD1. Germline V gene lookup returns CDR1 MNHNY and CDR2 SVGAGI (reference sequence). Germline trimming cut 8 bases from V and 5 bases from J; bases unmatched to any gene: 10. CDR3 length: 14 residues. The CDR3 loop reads CASRPGQGLHEQYF. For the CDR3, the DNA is TGTGCCAGCCGTCCGGGACAGGGACTCCACGAGCAGTACTTC.

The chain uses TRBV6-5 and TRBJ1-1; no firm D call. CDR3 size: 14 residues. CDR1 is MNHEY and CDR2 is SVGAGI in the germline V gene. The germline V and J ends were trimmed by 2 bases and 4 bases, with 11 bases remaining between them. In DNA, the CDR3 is TGTGCCAGCAGTTACCGGGGTTTGGGCACTGAAGCTTTCTTT. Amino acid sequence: CASSYRGLGTEAFF.

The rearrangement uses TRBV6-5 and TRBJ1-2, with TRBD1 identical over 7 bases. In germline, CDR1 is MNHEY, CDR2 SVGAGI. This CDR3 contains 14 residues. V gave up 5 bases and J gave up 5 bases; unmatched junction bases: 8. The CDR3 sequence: CASSQGQRRYGYTF. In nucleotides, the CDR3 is TGTGCCAGCAGTCAGGGACAGAGACGATATGGCTACACCTTC.

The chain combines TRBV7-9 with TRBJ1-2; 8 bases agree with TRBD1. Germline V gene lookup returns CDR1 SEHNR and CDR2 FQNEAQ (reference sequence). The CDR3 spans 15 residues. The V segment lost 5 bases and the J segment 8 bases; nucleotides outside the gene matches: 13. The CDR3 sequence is CASSAYGQGWRGYTF. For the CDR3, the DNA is TGTGCCAGCAGCGCCTACGGACAGGGATGGCGAGGCTACACCTTC.

The CDR3 protein is CARGTSGGGVGEQFF. Written as DNA, the CDR3 is TGCGCCAGAGGGACTAGCGGGGGGGGAGTGGGTGAGCAGTTCTTC. The chain couples TRBV23-1 to TRBJ2-1; 16 bases agree with TRBD2. TRBV23-1 is annotated as an ORF whose role is uncertain. This CDR3 region has 15 residues. With 9 bases clipped from V and 9 bases from J, the junction kept 8 bases outside the gene matches.

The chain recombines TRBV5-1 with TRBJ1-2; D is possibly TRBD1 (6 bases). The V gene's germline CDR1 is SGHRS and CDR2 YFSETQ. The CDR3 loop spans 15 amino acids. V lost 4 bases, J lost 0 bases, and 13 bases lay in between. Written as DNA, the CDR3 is TGCGCCAGCAGCGCGGCAGGGGCGACTAACTATGGCTACACCTTC. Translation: CASSAAGATNYGYTF.

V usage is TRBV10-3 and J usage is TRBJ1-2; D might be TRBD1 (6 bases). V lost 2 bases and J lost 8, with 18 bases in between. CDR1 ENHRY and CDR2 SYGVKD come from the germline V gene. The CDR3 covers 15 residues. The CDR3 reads CAISEAEYRDGGYTF. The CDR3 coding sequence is TGTGCCATCAGTGAGGCCGAATACAGGGACGGCGGCTACACCTTC.

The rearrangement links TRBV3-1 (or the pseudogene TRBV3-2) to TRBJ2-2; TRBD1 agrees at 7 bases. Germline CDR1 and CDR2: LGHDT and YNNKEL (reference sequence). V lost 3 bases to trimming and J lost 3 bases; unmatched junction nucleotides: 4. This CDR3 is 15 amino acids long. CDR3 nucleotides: TGTGCCAGCAGCCATTTGGGACAGTACACCGGGGAGCTGTTTTTT. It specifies CASSHLGQYTGELFF.

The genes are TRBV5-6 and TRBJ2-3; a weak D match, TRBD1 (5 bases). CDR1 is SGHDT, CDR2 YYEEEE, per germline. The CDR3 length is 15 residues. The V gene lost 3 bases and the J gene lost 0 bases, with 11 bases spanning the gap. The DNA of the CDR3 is TGTGCCAGCAGCTACAGGACCTCTAGCACAGATACGCAGTATTTT. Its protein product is CASSYRTSSTDTQYF.

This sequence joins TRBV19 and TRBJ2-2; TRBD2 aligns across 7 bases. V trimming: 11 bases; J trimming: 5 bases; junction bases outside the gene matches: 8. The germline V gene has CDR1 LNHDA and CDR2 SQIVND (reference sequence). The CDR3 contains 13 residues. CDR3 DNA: TGTGCCGGGAAGCGGGAAGGGACCGGGGAGCTGTTTTTT. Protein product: CAGKREGTGELFF.

The CDR3 spells CAISTGDTEAFF. The CDR3 bases are TGTGCCATCAGTACCGGGGACACTGAAGCTTTCTTT. The chain is built from TRBV10-3 and TRBJ1-1; no reliable D call. CDR1 and CDR2 from the germline V gene are ENHRY and SYGVKD. The V and J ends lost 5 bases and 3 bases respectively, with 7 bases between them. CDR3 size: 12 residues.

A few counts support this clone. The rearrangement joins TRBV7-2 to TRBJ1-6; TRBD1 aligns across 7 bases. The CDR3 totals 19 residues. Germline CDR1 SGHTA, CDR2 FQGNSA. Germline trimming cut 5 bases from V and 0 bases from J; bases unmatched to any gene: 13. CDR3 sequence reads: CASSQRQGGWSSYNSPLHF. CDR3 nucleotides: TGTGCCAGCAGCCAACGACAGGGTGGTTGGAGCTCCTATAATTCACCCCTCCACTTT.

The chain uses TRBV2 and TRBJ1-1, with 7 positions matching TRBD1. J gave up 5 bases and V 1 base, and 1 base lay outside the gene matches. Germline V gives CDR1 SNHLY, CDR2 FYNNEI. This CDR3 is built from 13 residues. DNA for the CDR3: TGTGCCAGCAGTGAAGAGACAGGGACTGAAGCTTTCTTT. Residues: CASSEETGTEAFF.

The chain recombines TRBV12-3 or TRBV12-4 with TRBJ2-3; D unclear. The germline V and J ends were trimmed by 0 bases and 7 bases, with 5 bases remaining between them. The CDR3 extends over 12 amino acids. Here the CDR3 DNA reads TGTGCCAGCAGTTTAGCGGCAAATACGCAGTATTTT. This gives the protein CASSLAANTQYF.

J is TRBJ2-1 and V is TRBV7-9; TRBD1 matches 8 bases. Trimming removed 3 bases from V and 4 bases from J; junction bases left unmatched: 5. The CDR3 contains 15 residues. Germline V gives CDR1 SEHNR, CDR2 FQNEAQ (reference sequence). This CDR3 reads CASSFAGQGYNEQFF. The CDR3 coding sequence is TGTGCCAGCAGCTTTGCAGGACAGGGATACAATGAGCAGTTCTTC.

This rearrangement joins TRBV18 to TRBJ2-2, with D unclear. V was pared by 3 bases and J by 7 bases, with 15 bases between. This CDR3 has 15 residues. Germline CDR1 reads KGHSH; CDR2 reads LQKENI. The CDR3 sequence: CASSPAGSSSGELFF. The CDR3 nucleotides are TGTGCCAGCTCACCTGCCGGGTCCAGTAGCGGGGAGCTGTTTTTT.